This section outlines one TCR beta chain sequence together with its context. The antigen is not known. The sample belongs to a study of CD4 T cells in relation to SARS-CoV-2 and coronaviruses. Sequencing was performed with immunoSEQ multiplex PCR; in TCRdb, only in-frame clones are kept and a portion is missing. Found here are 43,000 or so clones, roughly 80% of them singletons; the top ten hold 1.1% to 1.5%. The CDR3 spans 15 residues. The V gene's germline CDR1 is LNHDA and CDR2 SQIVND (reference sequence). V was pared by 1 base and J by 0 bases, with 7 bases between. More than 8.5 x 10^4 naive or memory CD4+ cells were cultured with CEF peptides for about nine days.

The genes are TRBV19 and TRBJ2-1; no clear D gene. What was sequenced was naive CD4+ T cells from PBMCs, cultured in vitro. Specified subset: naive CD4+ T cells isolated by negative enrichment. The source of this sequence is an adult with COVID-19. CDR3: CASSIAISSYNEQFF. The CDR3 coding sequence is TGTGCCAGTAGTATAGCGATCAGCTCCTACAATGAGCAGTTCTTC.